Below, 8 T cell receptor beta chains from the same sample are listed, as sequenced in a study of T cells in Graves' hyperthyroidism and ophthalmopathy. RNA transcripts served as the template for amplifying TCR beta CDR3 regions. With the HTBI primer set, the TCR CDR3 went through a first round of RT-PCR. Each CDR3 protein is one row after TCRdb ran MiXCR on the multiplex PCR reads. This repertoire shows 550,000 to 600,000 distinct CDR3 sequences, 13% to 15% found once; its top ten account for roughly 7.1%. Material for sequencing was blood. Receptors originate from a young woman with Graves' ophthalmopathy.

This clonotype was observed at least ten times. V is TRBV12-3 or TRBV12-4 and J is TRBJ1-4, with TRBD1 matching over 7 bases. V lost 6 bases to trimming and J lost 8 bases; unmatched junction nucleotides: 12. There are 15 residues in the CDR3. CDR3 protein: CASSTYRGRGEKLFF. The CDR3 DNA is TGTGCCAGCAGCACTTACAGGGGCCGAGGGGAAAAACTGTTTTTT.

At least ten counts were recorded for this clonotype. This chain uses TRBV12-3 or TRBV12-4 with TRBJ1-1; 7 positions agree with TRBD1. This CDR3 contains 15 residues. The trim removed 5 bases at V and 3 bases at J, leaving 9 bases unmatched. The CDR3 sequence is CASSTMTGRDTEAFF. For the CDR3, the DNA is TGTGCCAGCAGTACCATGACAGGGAGGGACACTGAAGCTTTCTTT.

The rearrangement links TRBV20-1 to TRBJ2-1; 16 bases agree with TRBD2. The CDR3 is made up of 14 amino acids. The germline CDR1 and CDR2 sequences are DFQATT and SNEGSKA (reference sequence). After removal of 7 bases from V and 9 bases from J, the junction contained 6 bases not matched to a gene. The CDR3 is CSVRGLAGGGEQFF. The CDR3, as DNA: TGCAGTGTTCGGGGACTAGCGGGAGGGGGTGAGCAGTTCTTC.

This clonotype occurred many times. The rearrangement uses TRBV20-1 and TRBJ2-1; 11 bases line up with TRBD2. After removal of 5 bases from V and 4 bases from J, the junction contained 4 bases not matched to a gene. The length of the CDR3 is 14 residues. CDR1 is DFQATT and CDR2 is SNEGSKA in the germline V gene (reference sequence). The CDR3 DNA follows: TGCAGTGCTGACTTAGCGGGAGGGTACAATGAGCAGTTCTTC. This translates into CSADLAGGYNEQFF.

Regarding this clonotype: A much larger clone sits a single nucleotide away, making a read error possible. The chain links TRBV28 to TRBJ2-4; 8 bases agree with TRBD2. Germline CDR1 reads MDHEN; CDR2 reads SYDVKM. This CDR3 has 18 residues. V shed 5 bases and J 0 bases; nucleotides not matched to a gene: 12. The CDR3 DNA reads TGTGCCAGCAGTCGGTGGACTAGCTGCCCGATAGCCAAAAACATTCAGTACTTC. Translating it yields CASSRWTSCPIAKNIQYF.

This chain connects TRBV6-4 to TRBJ2-1; D is unclear. CDR1 and CDR2 from the germline V gene are MRHNA and SNTAGT. This CDR3 contains 13 residues. Trimming removed 3 bases from V and 3 bases from J, with 6 bases in between. The CDR3 DNA sequence: TGTGCCAGCAGTGAGGGCGGCTACAATGAGCAGTTCTTC. Translated, it gives CASSEGGYNEQFF.

There are many counts of this clonotype. The rearrangement joins TRBV20-1 to TRBJ2-1; 7 positions match TRBD2. The CDR3 spans 16 residues. Germline assignment: CDR1 DFQATT and CDR2 SNEGSKA (reference sequence). Trimming at V came to 2 bases and at J to 2 bases, leaving 9 bases not matched to a gene. CDR3: CSARSGLRDPYNEQFF. Here the CDR3 DNA reads TGCAGTGCTAGATCGGGACTACGAGACCCCTACAATGAGCAGTTCTTC.

The chain is built from TRBV9 and TRBJ1-5; 7 bases agree with TRBD1. The V gene's germline CDR1 is SGDLS and CDR2 YYNGEE. This CDR3 comprises 14 residues. J lost 7 bases, V lost 4 bases, and 8 bases had no gene match. The CDR3 region has the DNA TGTGCCAGCAGCAAGACAGGGTCAGACCAGCCCCAGCATTTT. Amino acid sequence: CASSKTGSDQPQHF.